This TCR beta chain was profiled in a study of early stage breast cancer tumors. Across the study: Each sample averaged roughly 10-fold read coverage. The study's findings and limits: Tumor and normal breast were distinguished via blood comparison in 14 of 16 patients.

The V gene end was trimmed by 0 bases and the J gene end by 3 bases; junction bases not matched to a gene: 11. Germline V gives CDR1 LNHNV, CDR2 YYDKDF (reference sequence). CDR3 size: 18 residues. The data were produced by immunoSEQ multiplex PCR, yet TCRdb's version contains in-frame clones alone and is incomplete. Altogether around 28,000 clones are present, 72% being singletons, with the ten largest covering around 33%. On this clone itself: Its antigen is not known.

This chain links TRBV15 with TRBJ2-1; 7 bases fit TRBD2. Specimen: blood. This TCR was recovered from a person aged 45-60 years with breast cancer. The CDR3 protein is CATSRDAMRLADYNEQFF. CDR3 coding DNA: TGTGCCACCAGCAGAGATGCTATGAGACTAGCTGACTACAATGAGCAGTTCTTC. The full variable domain, its missing parts supplied by reference TRBV15 and TRBJ2-1, is DAMVIQNPRYQVTQFGKPVTLSCSQTLNHNVMYWYQQKSSQAPKLLFHYYDKDFNNEADTPDNFQSRRPNTSFCFLDIRSPGLGDTAMYLCATSRDAMRLADYNEQFFGPGTRLTVL.